The 10 T cell receptor beta chains below all came from one sample that was sequenced in a study of blood T cells in healthy people across ages. Next came a second PCR, run for about 7 to 12 cycles, which used a sample-barcoded 5' primer along with a J-beta primer mix. TCRdb redid the calling of the 5' RACE reads with MiXCR, one entry per CDR3 protein. The profile covers approximately 850,000 distinct CDR3 sequences, with roughly 50% appearing a single time and approximately 21% taken by the ten largest. The sequencing input was blood. These TCRs come from a man younger than 45 in good health.

This chain joins TRBV12-3 or TRBV12-4 and TRBJ2-1, with 10 bases lining up with TRBD2. Trimming removed 5 bases from V and 4 bases from J; junction bases left unmatched: 5. The CDR3 spans 15 residues. CDR3 in amino acids: CASSTLAGGYNEQFF. CDR3 bases: TGTGCCAGCAGTACGTTAGCGGGAGGATACAATGAGCAGTTCTTC.

The V and J genes are TRBV7-2 and TRBJ2-5; 8 positions match TRBD2. The CDR3 is made up of 16 amino acids. Germline trimming cut 6 bases from V and 1 base from J; bases unmatched to any gene: 10. Germline CDR1 and CDR2: SGHTA and FQGNSA. The CDR3 DNA follows: TGTGCCAGCAGTTTCTCGGGGGGGGCGGCCCAAGAGACCCAGTACTTC. Residues: CASSFSGGAAQETQYF.

As to this clonotype: The germline gene is not matched at one end of the junction; a read error may be the cause. The chain employs TRBV12-3 or TRBV12-4 and TRBJ1-1; a possible D gene is TRBD1 (6 bases). The CDR3 has 18 amino acids. This CDR3 is CASSFNGYEGVTNTEAFF. CDR3 in DNA: TGTGCCAGCAGTTTTAATGGCTATGAGGGGGTAACAAACACTGAGGCTTTCTTT.

The V gene is TRBV29-1, the J gene TRBJ2-7; D may be TRBD1 (6 bases). Germline V gene sequence: CDR1 SQVTM, CDR2 ANQGSEA. V lost 2 bases, J lost 3 bases, and 14 bases lay in between. This CDR3 has 14 residues. CDR3 in amino acids: CSVESAEGGYEQYF. The CDR3 region has the DNA TGCAGCGTTGAATCCGCTGAAGGGGGCTACGAGCAGTACTTC.

The chain carries TRBV7-4 and TRBJ2-1; 8 bases are a match to TRBD2. This CDR3 region has 17 residues. CDR1 is SGHVT, CDR2 SQSDAQ, per germline. V trimming: 0 bases; J trimming: 10 bases; junction bases outside the gene matches: 14. The CDR3: CASSLALGGLDSYEQFF. In nucleotides, the CDR3 is TGTGCCAGCAGCTTAGCTCTGGGGGGACTAGATTCCTACGAGCAGTTCTTC.

The chain carries TRBV7-9 and TRBJ2-1, with D uncertain. Trimming pared 10 bases from V and 2 bases from J, leaving 12 bases between. The CDR3 runs 13 residues. The germline gives CDR1 SEHNR, CDR2 FQNEAQ (reference sequence). CDR3 DNA: TGTGCCACATCAGTAGGGACCTACAATGAGCAGTTCTTC. This translates into CATSVGTYNEQFF.

The DNA of the CDR3 is TGTGCCAGCAGCCAAGGCTACCCAGGGTTTGGAGAGACCCAGTACTTC. The encoded protein is CASSQGYPGFGETQYF. The rearrangement joins TRBV3-1 to TRBJ2-5; tentatively, D is TRBD1 (5 bases). The CDR3 is 16 amino acids. CDR1 is LGHDT and CDR2 is YNNKEL in the germline V gene (reference sequence). V lost 1 base and J lost 4, with 16 bases in between.

This clonotype was counted a few times. The V call is TRBV28, the J call TRBJ2-5, with D maybe TRBD1 (6 bases). The CDR3 has 13 amino acids. Trimming took 7 bases from V and 11 from J, leaving 20 bases between them. CDR1 is MDHEN, CDR2 SYDVKM, per germline. CDR3 bases: TGTGCCAGCAACCAGGACCTCCCGAGGGGGCAGTACTTC. Its protein is CASNQDLPRGQYF.

The rearrangement links TRBV7-2 to TRBJ2-1, with 10 bases matching TRBD2. The ends lost 4 bases at V and 8 bases at J; junction bases unmatched: 5. Germline CDR1 SGHTA, CDR2 FQGNSA. The CDR3 totals 14 residues. The CDR3 DNA sequence: TGTGCCAGCAGCTCCAGCGGGGGGGTCGATGAGCAGTTCTTC. Protein product: CASSSSGGVDEQFF.

Here the CDR3 DNA reads TGTGCCTGGACTGGGGTTTTCGGGGCGGGCTACACCTTC. Amino acids: CAWTGVFGAGYTF. The chain employs TRBV30 and TRBJ1-2; TRBD1 might be the D (5 bases). Between the trimmed V and J ends, which lost 4 bases and 8 bases, there was a span of 17 bases. CDR1 is GTSNPN, CDR2 SVGIG, per germline (reference sequence). The CDR3 is made up of 13 amino acids.